Following are 11 T cell receptor beta chains from one sample sequenced in a study of T-cell reconstitution after alpha-beta-depleted transplantation in children. For TCRbeta, the library was prepared with unique molecular identifiers. MiXCR, run by TCRdb on the PCR reads, gives a single entry per CDR3 protein. The data contain hundreds of thousands of distinct CDR3 sequences, approximately 8.9% of them singletons. The material was PBMCs, mostly from graft donor cells, obtained 180 days after TCRalphabeta/CD19-depleted stem cell transplant. Every receptor here comes from a male patient between 10 and 17 years old who had a stem cell transplant for acute lymphoblastic leukemia, so the T cells may come from the graft donor.

On this clonotype itself: A much larger clone differs from this one at a single base, so this may be a read error. The J gene is TRBJ2-1, the V gene TRBV19, with D uncertain. This CDR3 comprises 18 residues. The V end lost 5 bases, the J end lost 3 bases, and 23 bases lay between the germline ends. Germline assignment: CDR1 LNHDA and CDR2 SQIVND (reference sequence). The chain's CDR3 is CASSLGPRMDHCYNEQFF. CDR3 sequence (DNA): TGTGCCAGTAGTCTAGGACCCCGGATGGACCACTGCTACAATGAGCAGTTCTTC. Supplemented by reference TRBV19 and TRBJ2-1, the full variable domain reads DGGITQSPKYLFRKEGQNVTLSCEQNLNHDAMYWYRQDPGQGLRLIYYSQIVNDFQKGDIAEGYSVSREKKESFPLTVTSAQKNPTAFYLCASSLGPRMDHCYNEQFFGPGTRLTVL.

At least ten counts were recorded for this clonotype. This chain uses TRBV7-7 with TRBJ2-5; D is tentatively TRBD1 or TRBD2 (6 bases each). Germline assignment: CDR1 SSHAT and CDR2 FNYEAQ (reference sequence). V dropped 4 bases and J dropped 3 bases, with 18 bases sitting between them. This CDR3 region has 16 residues. Here the CDR3 reads CASSSVLPRGEETQYF. CDR3 nucleotides: TGTGCCAGCAGCTCCGTATTGCCTAGGGGGGAAGAGACCCAGTACTTC.

This clonotype was counted ten times or more. This chain links TRBV27 with TRBJ2-2; 14 positions match TRBD2. The CDR3 sequence is 16 residues long. Germline V gene data show CDR1 as MNHEY and CDR2 as SMNVEV (reference sequence). Trimming at V came to 5 bases and at J to 10 bases, leaving 9 bases not matched to a gene. CDR3 nucleotides: TGTGCCAGCAGTGCCCGACTAGCGGGGGGGCCAGAGGAGCTGTTTTTT. This translates into CASSARLAGGPEELFF.

This clonotype showed up many times. The chain carries TRBV7-3 and TRBJ2-7; tentative D call: TRBD1 (6 bases). V lost 0 bases and J lost 6, with 9 bases in between. The CDR3 sequence is 13 residues long. CDR1 and CDR2 from the germline V gene are SGHTA and FQGTGA. The DNA of the CDR3 is TGTGCCAGCAGCTTAACGGGGGCTGGCGAGCAGTACTTC. Its protein is CASSLTGAGEQYF.

This clonotype was observed many times. V and J are TRBV12-3 or TRBV12-4 and TRBJ2-4; D call uncertain. The CDR3 consists of 14 residues. Trimming stripped 6 bases from V and 0 bases from J, with 9 bases between. The CDR3 nucleotides are TGTGCCAGCAGCACCGACACAGCCAAAAACATTCAGTACTTC. Translating gives CASSTDTAKNIQYF.

This clonotype was counted at least ten times. The chain employs TRBV12-3 or TRBV12-4 and TRBJ1-4; unclear D gene. V was trimmed by 2 bases and J by 0 bases, leaving 16 bases between them. The CDR3 length is 18 residues. The CDR3 is CASSLSYGSDATNEKLFF. The DNA of the CDR3 is TGTGCCAGCAGTTTAAGTTATGGCAGCGACGCAACTAATGAAAAACTGTTTTTT.

This clonotype was picked up many times. The rearrangement joins TRBV20-1 to TRBJ2-5, with TRBD2 matching 14 bases. This CDR3 contains 18 residues. Trimming removed 2 bases from V and 5 bases from J; junction bases left unmatched: 13. Germline lookup yields CDR1 DFQATT and CDR2 SNEGSKA (reference sequence). The CDR3 sequence is CSARPGGGLAGGGETQYF. The DNA for the CDR3 is TGCAGTGCTAGACCCGGGGGCGGACTAGCGGGAGGCGGGGAGACCCAGTACTTC.

This clonotype was counted many times. V gene TRBV9 combines with J gene TRBJ2-7; 9 nucleotides match TRBD2. Germline CDR1 is SGDLS and CDR2 is YYNGEE. The CDR3 consists of 16 residues. With 0 bases clipped from V and 1 base from J, the junction kept 5 bases outside the gene matches. This chain's CDR3 is CASSVGSGGLSYEQYF. The CDR3 nucleotides read TGTGCCAGCAGCGTAGGGAGCGGGGGGCTATCCTACGAGCAGTACTTC.

This clonotype was counted many times. The chain links TRBV11-2 to TRBJ2-4; D is perhaps TRBD2 (7 bases). V lost 8 bases to trimming and J lost 5 bases, with 19 bases between them. This CDR3 comprises 15 residues. Germline V lookup: CDR1 SGHAT, CDR2 FQNNGV. DNA of the CDR3: TGTGCCAGCGGGTTCTTGGGGGGGGGCGAAAACATTCAGTACTTC. This translates into CASGFLGGGENIQYF. The entire variable domain, with the rest obtained from reference TRBV11-2 and TRBJ2-4, is as follows: EAGVAQSPRYKIIEKRQSVAFWCNPISGHATLYWYQQILGQGPKLLIQFQNNGVVDDSQLPKDRFSAERLKGVDSTLKIQPAKLEDSAVYLCASGFLGGGENIQYFGAGTRLSVL.

The V gene is TRBV5-5, the J gene TRBJ2-2; D is unresolved. Germline V lookup: CDR1 SGHKS, CDR2 YYEKEE (reference sequence). This CDR3 is built from 14 residues. V was clipped by 4 bases and J by 8 bases, with 15 bases between them. CDR3: CASSMRLLSGELFF. CDR3 DNA: TGTGCCAGCAGCATGCGACTCCTATCTGGGGAGCTGTTTTTT.

This clonotype has at least ten counts. The DNA of the CDR3 is TGCGCCAGCAGCACTCCTACAGGGGGTCTCGCCTACGAGCAGTACTTC. Translation gives CASSTPTGGLAYEQYF. This sequence joins TRBV5-1 and TRBJ2-7, with TRBD1 matching over 8 bases. Per the germline V gene, CDR1 is SGHRS and CDR2 is YFSETQ. The CDR3 runs to 16 residues. The ends lost 4 bases at V and 2 bases at J; junction bases unmatched: 11.